The 24 T cell receptor beta chains below were found in one sample sequenced in a study of response to subunit inactivated influenza vaccine. One entry per CDR3 protein, called by TCRdb with MiXCR from the RT-PCR reads. The sample has under 550,000 distinct CDR3 sequences, 7.6% seen once. Sequences were derived from PBMCs from blood, sampled less than 30 months after vaccination. Every receptor here comes from a man between 45 and 75 years old who received an inactivated influenza vaccine.

This clonotype was detected only a few times. The rearrangement links TRBV9 to TRBJ2-3; D is undetermined. From germline, CDR1 is SGDLS and CDR2 YYNGEE. Trimming removed 3 bases from V and 6 bases from J, with 8 bases in between. CDR3 size: 12 residues. The CDR3, as DNA: TGTGCCAGCAGCGCCTTTAAGGATACGCAGTATTTT. It yields the protein CASSAFKDTQYF.

Only a few counts were recorded for this clonotype. The chain is built from TRBV4-1 and TRBJ1-3; D is undetermined. Germline CDR1 reads MGHRA; CDR2 reads YSYEKL. The V end was cut by 1 base, the J end by 3 bases, with 7 bases between. This CDR3 region has 14 residues. CDR3 loop: CASSQGRDGNTIYF. As DNA, the CDR3 is TGCGCCAGCAGCCAAGGACGGGATGGAAACACCATATATTTT.

At least ten counts were recorded for this clonotype. This chain connects TRBV5-1 to TRBJ2-5, with 7 bases identical to TRBD1. This CDR3 has 14 amino acids. The V gene end was trimmed by 2 bases and the J gene end by 9 bases; junction bases not matched to a gene: 10. Germline V gene data show CDR1 as SGHRS and CDR2 as YFSETQ. Here the CDR3 reads CASSLNRDRGAQYF. CDR3 in DNA: TGCGCCAGCAGCTTAAACCGGGACAGAGGAGCCCAGTACTTC.

This clonotype was counted between two and nine times. This chain uses TRBV20-1 with TRBJ2-3, with TRBD1 matching 8 bases. The CDR3 consists of 14 residues. J was trimmed by 3 bases and V by 3 bases; bases with no gene match: 5. Germline V lookup: CDR1 DFQATT, CDR2 SNEGSKA (reference sequence). The CDR3 DNA is TGCAGTGCTAGGGCCGGACAGGGAACAGATACGCAGTATTTT. Protein: CSARAGQGTDTQYF.

This chain connects TRBV20-1 to TRBJ1-5; the D is unclear. There are 13 residues in the CDR3. Germline CDR1 and CDR2: DFQATT and SNEGSKA (reference sequence). V was trimmed by 3 bases and J by 0 bases, leaving 6 bases between them. CDR3: CSASIHSNQPQHF. In DNA, the CDR3 is TGCAGTGCTAGTATCCATAGCAATCAGCCCCAGCATTTT.

This clonotype was seen ten or more times. J is TRBJ2-3 and V is TRBV14; D is possibly TRBD2 (6 bases). The CDR3 consists of 16 residues. Germline values: CDR1 SGHDN, CDR2 FVKESK. Trimming cost V 4 bases and J 4 bases, with 18 bases left between them. The CDR3 sequence is CASSPRPGRDSDTQYF. The CDR3 DNA reads as TGTGCCAGCAGCCCTCGACCGGGACGGGACTCAGATACGCAGTATTTT.

This clonotype has a handful of counts. The rearrangement links TRBV18 to TRBJ2-3, with a possible D match to TRBD2 (6 bases). The CDR3 totals 15 residues. Trimming pared 6 bases from V and 1 base from J, leaving 14 bases between. Germline assignment: CDR1 KGHSH and CDR2 LQKENI. The chain's CDR3 is CASSRRDSRTDTQYF. In DNA form, the CDR3 reads TGTGCCAGCTCCCGCCGGGACTCCCGCACAGATACGCAGTATTTT.

The chain is built from TRBV7-2 and TRBJ1-4, with a possible D match to TRBD1 (6 bases). V lost 1 base, J lost 7 bases, and 13 bases lay in between. Germline values: CDR1 SGHTA, CDR2 FQGNSA. The CDR3 has 15 residues. CDR3 region: CASSLVGGEGEKLFF. The CDR3 region has the DNA TGTGCCAGCAGCTTAGTTGGGGGCGAGGGTGAAAAACTGTTTTTT.

The chain couples TRBV7-2 to TRBJ2-7; the match to TRBD2 covers 7 bases. CDR1 is SGHTA and CDR2 is FQGNSA in the germline V gene. This CDR3 contains 12 residues. Trimming at V came to 1 base and at J to 9 bases, leaving 3 bases not matched to a gene. DNA for the CDR3: TGTGCCAGCAGCTTAGATAGCGGGTTGCAGTACTTC. The encoded protein is CASSLDSGLQYF.

This clonotype has a handful of counts. The chain combines TRBV7-9 with TRBJ2-5; 7 nucleotides align to TRBD2. Per germline, CDR1 SEHNR and CDR2 FQNEAQ (reference sequence). The CDR3 length is 15 residues. The trim removed 1 base at V and 5 bases at J, leaving 7 bases unmatched. CDR3: CASSLGGMGGETQYF. The CDR3 DNA reads as TGTGCCAGCAGCTTAGGCGGCATGGGGGGGGAGACCCAGTACTTC. The variable domain in full, completed from reference TRBV7-9 and TRBJ2-5, reads DTGVSQNPRHKITKRGQNVTFRCDPISEHNRLYWYRQTLGQGPEFLTYFQNEAQLEKSRLLSDRFSAERPKGSFSTLEIQRTEQGDSAMYLCASSLGGMGGETQYFGPGTRLLVL.

This clonotype was picked up a small number of times. The chain links TRBV12-3 or TRBV12-4 to TRBJ2-7; D gene uncertain. The length of the CDR3 is 13 residues. V was cut by 8 bases and J by 6 bases, with 17 bases left in between. The CDR3 is CASRSTTSPEQYF. The CDR3 nucleotides are TGTGCCAGCCGAAGTACTACCTCCCCCGAGCAGTACTTC.

This clonotype was recorded at least ten times. This chain connects TRBV5-1 to TRBJ2-5, with D possibly matching TRBD2 (6 bases). Germline loops: CDR1 SGHRS, CDR2 YFSETQ. This CDR3 spans 14 amino acids. The V end was cut by 0 bases, the J end by 3 bases, with 9 bases between. The CDR3 sequence is CASSLEREEETQYF. CDR3 sequence (DNA): TGCGCCAGCAGCTTGGAGAGGGAGGAAGAGACCCAGTACTTC.

The chain combines TRBV20-1 with TRBJ2-3, with 12 bases lining up with TRBD2. CDR1 and CDR2 (germline): DFQATT, SNEGSKA (reference sequence). Trimming at V came to 3 bases and at J to 2 bases, leaving 9 bases not matched to a gene. The CDR3 extends over 17 amino acids. The CDR3 reads CSARASGGEYPTDTQYF. The CDR3, as DNA: TGCAGTGCTAGGGCTAGCGGGGGGGAATATCCCACAGATACGCAGTATTTT.

Concerning this clonotype itself: This may stem from a read error, because a much larger clone lies one nucleotide away. DNA for the CDR3: TGCGCCAGCAGCCCACGAGGGACGGCGGGGTACAATGAGCAGTTCTTC. This encodes CASSPRGTAGYNEQFF. The J gene is TRBJ2-1, the V gene TRBV5-1; D is possibly TRBD2 (6 bases). Germline V CDR1 and CDR2: SGHRS, YFSETQ. CDR3 size: 16 residues. Trimming pared 4 bases from V and 4 bases from J, leaving 18 bases between.

This clonotype was detected many times. V usage is TRBV3-1 and J usage is TRBJ1-2; D possibly corresponds to TRBD1 (6 bases). Per the germline V gene, CDR1 is LGHDT and CDR2 is YNNKEL (reference sequence). V shed 3 bases and J shed 5 bases, with 13 bases lying between them. The CDR3 covers 14 residues. CDR3 nucleotides: TGTGCCAGCAGCCACCAGGGGACGAGGTATGGCTACACCTTC. Protein: CASSHQGTRYGYTF.

This clonotype occurred a few times. The V and J genes are TRBV5-1 and TRBJ2-7, with D possibly TRBD2 on 5 matching bases. This CDR3 has 14 residues. With 0 bases removed from V and 5 bases from J, the gap between germline ends came to 12 bases. CDR1 is SGHRS, CDR2 YFSETQ, per germline. As DNA, the CDR3 is TGCGCCAGCAGCTTGGGTGGACTCTGGGACGAGCAGTACTTC. Translation: CASSLGGLWDEQYF.

Of note for this clonotype: The junction departs from the called germline gene at one end, perhaps through a read error. DNA for the CDR3: TGTGCCAGCAGTTTAGACGCTAGCGGGGGAGTTTGGTACTTC. It specifies CASSLDASGGVWYF. This sequence joins TRBV12-3 or TRBV12-4 and TRBJ2-1, with 10 bases fitting TRBD2. The CDR3 consists of 14 residues.

This clonotype appeared many times. The chain has TRBV7-6 and TRBJ1-1; D possibly corresponds to TRBD1 (5 bases). Germline CDR1 and CDR2: SGHVS and FNYEAQ. Deletions cut 5 bases from V and 1 base from J, with 17 bases between. This CDR3 is built from 16 residues. CDR3 bases: TGTGCCAGCAGCGACCGGGACGGTGTTAGGAACACTGAAGCTTTCTTT. Residues: CASSDRDGVRNTEAFF.

This clonotype has only a few counts. V is TRBV10-3 and J is TRBJ1-3, with D tentatively TRBD1 (5 bases). Between the trimmed V and J ends, which lost 6 bases and 0 bases, there was a span of 12 bases. CDR1 is ENHRY and CDR2 is SYGVKD in the germline V gene. The CDR3 has 15 residues. The CDR3 loop reads CAISRGTRSGNTIYF. In nucleotides, the CDR3 is TGTGCCATCAGCCGGGGCACTCGCTCTGGAAACACCATATATTTT.

In its sample, this clonotype was seen a few times. The chain has TRBV10-3 and TRBJ2-1, with D perhaps TRBD2 (6 bases). Trimming cost V 2 bases and J 9 bases, with 8 bases left between them. Germline loops: CDR1 ENHRY, CDR2 SYGVKD. The CDR3 consists of 12 residues. The CDR3 loop reads CAISEPGAEQFF. CDR3 nucleotide sequence: TGTGCCATCAGTGAGCCGGGAGCTGAGCAGTTCTTC.

On this clonotype: This sequence may be a read error, since a much larger clone differs from it by one base. The V and J genes are TRBV12-3 or TRBV12-4 and TRBJ2-3; perhaps TRBD1 as D (6 bases). CDR3 size: 15 residues. CDR3 sequence: CGSMIQGFGTDTQYF. CDR3 bases: TGTGGCAGCATGATACAGGGCTTCGGCACAGATACGCAGTATTTT.

Ten or more counts support this clonotype. This sequence joins TRBV20-1 and TRBJ1-6; 8 bases match TRBD1. Germline CDR1 reads DFQATT; CDR2 reads SNEGSKA (reference sequence). The CDR3 runs to 15 residues. J lost 9 bases, V lost 6 bases, and 13 bases had no gene match. DNA of the CDR3: TGCAGTGCCCTAATTTCCTCAGGGGGCACTTCACCCCTCCACTTT. As protein: CSALISSGGTSPLHF.

This clonotype came up many times. The chain uses TRBV5-1 and TRBJ2-1; D is unresolved. The V end lost 0 bases, the J end lost 2 bases, and 15 bases lay between the germline ends. The CDR3 has 17 amino acids. Germline CDR1 is SGHRS and CDR2 is YFSETQ. The CDR3 sequence is CASSLVFRQATYNEQFF. For the CDR3, the DNA is TGCGCCAGCAGCTTGGTATTTCGGCAGGCGACCTACAATGAGCAGTTCTTC. Variable domain in full (rest from reference TRBV5-1 and TRBJ2-1): KAGVTQTPRYLIKTRGQQVTLSCSPISGHRSVSWYQQTPGQGLQFLFEYFSETQRNKGNFPGRFSGRQFSNSRSEMNVSTLELGDSALYLCASSLVFRQATYNEQFFGPGTRLTVL.

This chain connects TRBV28 to TRBJ2-5; D is perhaps TRBD1 (5 bases). The V and J ends lost 4 bases and 2 bases respectively, with 14 bases between them. This CDR3 is 15 amino acids long. The V gene's germline CDR1 is MDHEN and CDR2 SYDVKM. Here the CDR3 reads CASSSEQETQETQYF. CDR3 nucleotides: TGTGCCAGCAGTTCCGAACAGGAGACTCAAGAGACCCAGTACTTC.